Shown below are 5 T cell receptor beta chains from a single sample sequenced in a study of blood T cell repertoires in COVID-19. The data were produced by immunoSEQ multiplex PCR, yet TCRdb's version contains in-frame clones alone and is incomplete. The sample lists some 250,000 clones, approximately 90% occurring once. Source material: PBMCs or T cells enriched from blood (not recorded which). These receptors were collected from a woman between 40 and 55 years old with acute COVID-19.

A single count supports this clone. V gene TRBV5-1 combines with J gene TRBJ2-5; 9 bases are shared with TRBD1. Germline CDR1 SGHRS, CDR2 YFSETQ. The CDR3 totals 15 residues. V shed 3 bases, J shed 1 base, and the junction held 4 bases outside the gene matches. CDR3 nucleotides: TGCGCCAGCAGCTCGGGACAGGGCCTCCAAGAGACCCAGTACTTC. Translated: CASSSGQGLQETQYF. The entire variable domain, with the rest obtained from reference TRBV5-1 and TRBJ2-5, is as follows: KAGVTQTPRYLIKTRGQQVTLSCSPISGHRSVSWYQQTPGQGLQFLFEYFSETQRNKGNFPGRFSGRQFSNSRSEMNVSTLELGDSALYLCASSSGQGLQETQYFGPGTRLLVL.

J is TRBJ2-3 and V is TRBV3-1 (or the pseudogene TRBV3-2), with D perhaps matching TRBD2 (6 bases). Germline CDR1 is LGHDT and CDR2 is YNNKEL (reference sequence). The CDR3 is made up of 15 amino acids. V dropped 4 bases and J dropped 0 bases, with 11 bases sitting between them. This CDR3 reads CASSLPGTSTDTQYF. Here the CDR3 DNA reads TGTGCCAGCAGCCTTCCGGGGACTAGCACAGATACGCAGTATTTT.

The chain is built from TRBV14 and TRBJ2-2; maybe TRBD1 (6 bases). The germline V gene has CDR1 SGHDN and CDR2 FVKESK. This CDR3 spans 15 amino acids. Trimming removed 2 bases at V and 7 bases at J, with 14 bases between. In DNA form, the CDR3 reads TGTGCCAGCAGCCAAAAATTACAGGGTAGCGGGGAGCTGTTTTTT. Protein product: CASSQKLQGSGELFF.

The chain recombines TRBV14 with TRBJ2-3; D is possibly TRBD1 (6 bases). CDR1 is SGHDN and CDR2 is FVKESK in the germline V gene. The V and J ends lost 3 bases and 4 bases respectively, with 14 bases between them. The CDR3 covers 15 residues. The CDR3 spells CASSQGTGSADTQYF. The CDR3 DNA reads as TGTGCCAGCAGCCAGGGAACAGGGTCGGCAGATACGCAGTATTTT. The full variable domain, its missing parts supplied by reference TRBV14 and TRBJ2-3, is EAGVTQFPSHSVIEKGQTVTLRCDPISGHDNLYWYRRVMGKEIKFLLHFVKESKQDESGMPNNRFLAERTGGTYSTLKVQPAELEDSGVYFCASSQGTGSADTQYFGPGTRLTVL.

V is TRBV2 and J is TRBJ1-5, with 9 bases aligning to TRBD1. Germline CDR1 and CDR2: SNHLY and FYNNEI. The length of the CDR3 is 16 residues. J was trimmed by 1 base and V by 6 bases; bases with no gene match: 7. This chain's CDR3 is CASRADRGGSNQPQHF. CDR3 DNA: TGTGCCAGCAGGGCGGACAGGGGAGGAAGCAATCAGCCCCAGCATTTT.